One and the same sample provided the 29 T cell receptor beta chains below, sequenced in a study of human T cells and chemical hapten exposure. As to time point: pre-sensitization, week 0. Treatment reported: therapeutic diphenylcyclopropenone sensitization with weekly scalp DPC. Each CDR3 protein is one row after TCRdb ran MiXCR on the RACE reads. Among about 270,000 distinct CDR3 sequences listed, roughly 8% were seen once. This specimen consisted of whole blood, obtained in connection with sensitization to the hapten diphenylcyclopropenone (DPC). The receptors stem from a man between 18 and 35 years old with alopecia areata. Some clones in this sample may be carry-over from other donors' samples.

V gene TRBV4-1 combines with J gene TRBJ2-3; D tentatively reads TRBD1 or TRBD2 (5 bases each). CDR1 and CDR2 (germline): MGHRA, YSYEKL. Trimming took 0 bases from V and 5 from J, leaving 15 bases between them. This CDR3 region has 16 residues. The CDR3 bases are TGCGCCAGCAGCCAAGATGTCGGGGCAGGCGGAGATACGCAGTATTTT. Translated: CASSQDVGAGGDTQYF.

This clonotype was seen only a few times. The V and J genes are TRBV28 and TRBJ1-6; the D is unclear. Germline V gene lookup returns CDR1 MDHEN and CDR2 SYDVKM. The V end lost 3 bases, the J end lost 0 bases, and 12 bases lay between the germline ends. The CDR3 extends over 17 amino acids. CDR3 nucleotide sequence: TGTGCCAGCAGTTTGGCGGCTCTGGGCTCCTATAATTCACCCCTCCACTTT. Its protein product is CASSLAALGSYNSPLHF.

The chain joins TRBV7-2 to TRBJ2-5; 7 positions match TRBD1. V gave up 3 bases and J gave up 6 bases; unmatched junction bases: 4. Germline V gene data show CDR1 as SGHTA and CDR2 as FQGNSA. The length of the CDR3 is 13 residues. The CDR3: CASSFRQGQTQYF. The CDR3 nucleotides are TGTGCCAGCAGCTTTAGACAGGGACAGACCCAGTACTTC. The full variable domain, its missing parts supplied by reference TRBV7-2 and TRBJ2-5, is GAGVSQSPSNKVTEKGKDVELRCDPISGHTALYWYRQSLGQGLEFLIYFQGNSAPDKSGLPSDRFSAERTGGSVSTLTIQRTQQEDSAVYLCASSFRQGQTQYFGPGTRLLVL.

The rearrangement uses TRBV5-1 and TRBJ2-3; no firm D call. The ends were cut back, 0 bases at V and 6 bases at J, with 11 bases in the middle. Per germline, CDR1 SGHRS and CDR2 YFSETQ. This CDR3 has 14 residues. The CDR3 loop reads CASSLEKPADTQYF. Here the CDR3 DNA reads TGCGCCAGCAGCTTGGAAAAGCCAGCCGATACGCAGTATTTT. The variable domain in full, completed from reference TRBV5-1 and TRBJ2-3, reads KAGVTQTPRYLIKTRGQQVTLSCSPISGHRSVSWYQQTPGQGLQFLFEYFSETQRNKGNFPGRFSGRQFSNSRSEMNVSTLELGDSALYLCASSLEKPADTQYFGPGTRLTVL.

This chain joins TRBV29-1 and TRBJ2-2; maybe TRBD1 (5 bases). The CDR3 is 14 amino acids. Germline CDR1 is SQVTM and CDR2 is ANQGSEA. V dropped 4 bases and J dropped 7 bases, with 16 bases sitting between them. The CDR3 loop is CSVGLGDGGGELFF. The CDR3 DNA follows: TGCAGCGTTGGATTAGGGGATGGCGGCGGGGAGCTGTTTTTT.

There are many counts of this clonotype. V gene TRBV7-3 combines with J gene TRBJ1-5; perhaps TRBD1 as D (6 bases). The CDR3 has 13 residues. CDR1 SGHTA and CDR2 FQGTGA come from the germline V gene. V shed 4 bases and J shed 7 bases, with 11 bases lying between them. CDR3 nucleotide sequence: TGTGCCAGCAGCTCAGATACAGGGCAGCCCCAGCATTTT. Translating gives CASSSDTGQPQHF.

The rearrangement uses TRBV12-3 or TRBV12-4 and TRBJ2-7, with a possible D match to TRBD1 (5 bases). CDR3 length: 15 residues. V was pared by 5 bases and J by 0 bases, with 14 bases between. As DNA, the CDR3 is TGTGCCAGCAGTCGACAGTTCCTAAGCTCCTACGAGCAGTACTTC. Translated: CASSRQFLSSYEQYF.

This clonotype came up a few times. Here the CDR3 DNA reads TGTGCCAGCAATACTCGGGACCGACCTAATTCACCCCTCCACTTT. This translates into CASNTRDRPNSPLHF. This sequence joins TRBV6-5 and TRBJ1-6, with D possibly matching TRBD1 (5 bases). The germline CDR1 and CDR2 sequences are MNHEY and SVGAGI. CDR3 length equals 15 residues. V dropped 7 bases and J dropped 6 bases, with 16 bases sitting between them.

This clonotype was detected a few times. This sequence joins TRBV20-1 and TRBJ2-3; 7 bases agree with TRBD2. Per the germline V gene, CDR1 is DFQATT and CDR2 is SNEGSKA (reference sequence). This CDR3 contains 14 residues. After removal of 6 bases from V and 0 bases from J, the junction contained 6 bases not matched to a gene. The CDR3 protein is CSAGAGPSTDTQYF. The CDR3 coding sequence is TGCAGTGCCGGAGCGGGGCCTAGCACAGATACGCAGTATTTT.

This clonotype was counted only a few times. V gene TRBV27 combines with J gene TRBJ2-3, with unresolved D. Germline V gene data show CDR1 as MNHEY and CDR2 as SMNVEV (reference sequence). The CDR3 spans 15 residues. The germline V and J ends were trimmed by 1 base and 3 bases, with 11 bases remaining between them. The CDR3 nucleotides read TGTGCCAGCAGTTTATTCTCAATGAGGACAGATACGCAGTATTTT. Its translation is CASSLFSMRTDTQYF.

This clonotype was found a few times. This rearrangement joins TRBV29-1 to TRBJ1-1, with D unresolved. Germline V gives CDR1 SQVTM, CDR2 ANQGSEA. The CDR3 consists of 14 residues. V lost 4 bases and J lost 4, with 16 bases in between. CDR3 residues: CSVGILRVGTEAFF. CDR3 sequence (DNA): TGCAGCGTTGGAATCTTGCGGGTTGGCACTGAAGCTTTCTTT. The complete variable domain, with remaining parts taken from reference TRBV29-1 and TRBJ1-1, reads SAVISQKPSRDICQRGTSLTIQCQVDSQVTMMFWYRQQPGQSLTLIATANQGSEATYESGFVIDKFPISRPNLTFSTLTVSNMSPEDSSIYLCSVGILRVGTEAFFGQGTRLTVV.

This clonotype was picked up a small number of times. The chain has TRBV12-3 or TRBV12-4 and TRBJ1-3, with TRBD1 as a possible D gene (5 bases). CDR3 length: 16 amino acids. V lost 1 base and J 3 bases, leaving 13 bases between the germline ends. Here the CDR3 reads CASSLGPGLSGNTIYF. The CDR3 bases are TGTGCCAGCAGTTTAGGTCCGGGGCTTAGTGGAAACACCATATATTTT.

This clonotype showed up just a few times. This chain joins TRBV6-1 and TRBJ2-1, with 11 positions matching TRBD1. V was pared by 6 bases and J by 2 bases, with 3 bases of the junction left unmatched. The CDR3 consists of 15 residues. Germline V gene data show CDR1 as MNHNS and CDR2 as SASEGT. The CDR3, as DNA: TGTGCCAGCAGCTTGGACAGGGGGCCCTACAATGAGCAGTTCTTC. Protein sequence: CASSLDRGPYNEQFF.

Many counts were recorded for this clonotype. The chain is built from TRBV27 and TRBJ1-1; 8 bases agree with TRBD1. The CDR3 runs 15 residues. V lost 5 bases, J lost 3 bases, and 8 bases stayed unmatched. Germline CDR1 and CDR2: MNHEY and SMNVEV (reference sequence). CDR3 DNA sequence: TGTGCCAGCAGTCTAACCGACAGGGGTGACACTGAAGCTTTCTTT. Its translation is CASSLTDRGDTEAFF.

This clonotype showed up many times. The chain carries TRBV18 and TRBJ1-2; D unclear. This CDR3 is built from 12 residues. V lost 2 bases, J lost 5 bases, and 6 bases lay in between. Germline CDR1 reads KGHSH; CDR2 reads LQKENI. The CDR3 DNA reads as TGTGCCAGCTCACCAGGCCCGTATGGCTACACCTTC. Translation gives CASSPGPYGYTF.

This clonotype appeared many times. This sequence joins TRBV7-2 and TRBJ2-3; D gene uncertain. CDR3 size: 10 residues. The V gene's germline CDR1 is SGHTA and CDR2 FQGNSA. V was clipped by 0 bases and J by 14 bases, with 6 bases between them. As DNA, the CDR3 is TGTGCCAGCAGCTTAGCGCCCCGGTATTTT. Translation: CASSLAPRYF. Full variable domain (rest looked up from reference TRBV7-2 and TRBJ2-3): GAGVSQSPSNKVTEKGKDVELRCDPISGHTALYWYRQSLGQGLEFLIYFQGNSAPDKSGLPSDRFSAERTGGSVSTLTIQRTQQEDSAVYLCASSLAPRYFGPGTRLTVL.

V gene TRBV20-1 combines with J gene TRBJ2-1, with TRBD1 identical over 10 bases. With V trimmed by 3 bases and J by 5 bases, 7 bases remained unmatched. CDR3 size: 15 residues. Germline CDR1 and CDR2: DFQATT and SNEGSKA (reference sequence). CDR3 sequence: CSASRGTGVNNEQFF. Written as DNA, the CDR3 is TGCAGTGCTAGTCGCGGGACAGGGGTAAACAATGAGCAGTTCTTC.

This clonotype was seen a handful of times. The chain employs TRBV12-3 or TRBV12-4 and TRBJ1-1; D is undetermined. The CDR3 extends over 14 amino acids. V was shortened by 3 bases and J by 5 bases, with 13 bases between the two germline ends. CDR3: CASSFVRVRTEAFF. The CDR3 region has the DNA TGTGCCAGCAGTTTTGTGCGGGTGAGGACTGAAGCTTTCTTT.

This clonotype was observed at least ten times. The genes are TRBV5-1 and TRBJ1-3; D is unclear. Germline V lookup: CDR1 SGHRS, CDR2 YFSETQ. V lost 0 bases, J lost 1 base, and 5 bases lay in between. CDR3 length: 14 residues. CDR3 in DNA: TGCGCCAGCAGCTTGGATTCTTCTGGAAACACCATATATTTT. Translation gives CASSLDSSGNTIYF.

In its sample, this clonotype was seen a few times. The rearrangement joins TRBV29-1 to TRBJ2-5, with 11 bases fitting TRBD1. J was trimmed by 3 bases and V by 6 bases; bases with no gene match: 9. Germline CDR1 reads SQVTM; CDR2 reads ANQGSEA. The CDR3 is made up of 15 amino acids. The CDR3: CSVGQGATGKETQYF. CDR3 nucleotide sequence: TGCAGCGTCGGACAGGGGGCCACGGGGAAAGAGACCCAGTACTTC.

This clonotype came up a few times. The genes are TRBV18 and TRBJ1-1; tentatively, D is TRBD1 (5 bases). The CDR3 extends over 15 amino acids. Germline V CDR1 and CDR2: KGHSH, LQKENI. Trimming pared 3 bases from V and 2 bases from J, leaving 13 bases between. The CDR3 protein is CASSPPGRENTEAFF. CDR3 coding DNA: TGTGCCAGCTCACCGCCGGGACGGGAAAACACTGAAGCTTTCTTT.

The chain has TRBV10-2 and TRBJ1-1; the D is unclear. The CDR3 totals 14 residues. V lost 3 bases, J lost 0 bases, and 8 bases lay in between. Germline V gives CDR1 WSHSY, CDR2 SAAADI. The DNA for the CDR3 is TGCGCCAGCAGTGACTTCTGGCTGAACACTGAAGCTTTCTTT. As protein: CASSDFWLNTEAFF.

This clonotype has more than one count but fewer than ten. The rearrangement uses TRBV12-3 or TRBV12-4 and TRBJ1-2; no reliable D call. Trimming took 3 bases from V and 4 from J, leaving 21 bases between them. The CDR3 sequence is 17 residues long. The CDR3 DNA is TGTGCCAGCAGTTTTGCTGAAATAGCCCCCCTAGGCTATGGCTACACCTTC. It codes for CASSFAEIAPLGYGYTF.

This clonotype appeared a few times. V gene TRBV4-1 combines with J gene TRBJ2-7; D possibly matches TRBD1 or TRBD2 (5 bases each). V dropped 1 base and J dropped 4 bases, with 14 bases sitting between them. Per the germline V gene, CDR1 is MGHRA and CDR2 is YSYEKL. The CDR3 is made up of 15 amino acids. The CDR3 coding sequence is TGCGCCAGCAGCCAAGTAGCGAGGGGCAGGTACGAGCAGTACTTC. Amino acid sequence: CASSQVARGRYEQYF.

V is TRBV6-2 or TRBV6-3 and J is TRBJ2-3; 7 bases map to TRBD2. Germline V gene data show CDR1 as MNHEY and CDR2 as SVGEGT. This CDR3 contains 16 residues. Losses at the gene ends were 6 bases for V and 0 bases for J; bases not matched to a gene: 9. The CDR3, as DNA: TGTGCCAGCAGAGGGATTAGCGGGCCTAGCACAGATACGCAGTATTTT. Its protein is CASRGISGPSTDTQYF.

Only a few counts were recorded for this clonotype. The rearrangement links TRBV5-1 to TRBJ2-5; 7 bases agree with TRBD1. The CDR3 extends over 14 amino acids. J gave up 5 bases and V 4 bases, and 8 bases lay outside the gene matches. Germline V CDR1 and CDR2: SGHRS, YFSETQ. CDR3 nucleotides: TGCGCCAGCAGCCTCGGACAGGCCAGCGAGACCCAGTACTTC. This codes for CASSLGQASETQYF.

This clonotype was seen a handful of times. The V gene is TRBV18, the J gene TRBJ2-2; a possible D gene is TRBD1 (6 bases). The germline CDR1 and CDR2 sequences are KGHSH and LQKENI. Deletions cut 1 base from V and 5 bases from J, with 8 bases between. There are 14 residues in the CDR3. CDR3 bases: TGTGCCAGCTCACCACAACAGGGTACCGGGGAGCTGTTTTTT. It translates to CASSPQQGTGELFF.

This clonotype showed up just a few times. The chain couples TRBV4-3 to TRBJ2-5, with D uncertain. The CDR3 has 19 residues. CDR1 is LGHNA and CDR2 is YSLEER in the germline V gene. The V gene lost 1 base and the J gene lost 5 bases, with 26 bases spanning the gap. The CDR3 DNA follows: TGCGCCAGCAGCCAAGGCCTCCGAACCGGGTCCATGGCGGTGGAGACCCAGTACTTC. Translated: CASSQGLRTGSMAVETQYF.

DNA of the CDR3: TGTGCCAGCAGCTCCGGGACAGGGGCCGATGAGCAGTTCTTC. Amino acids: CASSSGTGADEQFF. This chain connects TRBV7-6 to TRBJ2-1; 10 nucleotides match TRBD1. The V and J ends lost 4 bases and 8 bases, in that order; junction bases with no gene match: 5. The CDR3 sequence is 14 residues long. Germline CDR1 reads SGHVS; CDR2 reads FNYEAQ.